This T cell receptor beta chain is from a study of T cell repertoires in cytomegalovirus infection. Whole-study context: The authors relied on CMV epitopes, both recently identified HLA-C-restricted and well-studied HLA-B-restricted. Carrying CMV and the relevant HLA type showed in public TCR beta signatures. Study-level points and caveats: Cumulative frequency of public TCR beta families picked out carriers of CMV plus the relevant HLA. In two of eight donors, the top clonotype was HLA-C-restricted CMV-specific.

As for this clonotype: Its target is not known.

This CDR3 comprises 14 residues. Trimming removed 6 bases from V and 1 base from J, with 13 bases in between. In germline, CDR1 is SNHLY, CDR2 FYNNEI. TCRdb re-derived calls from the reads in MiXCR, one entry per CDR3 protein. The sample lists around 500,000 distinct CDR3 sequences, roughly 42% occurring once. The chain links TRBV2 to TRBJ2-7; no firm D call. The sequencing here drew on cultured PBMCs, taken from culture after CMV antigen stimulation. The clonotype originates from a human donor in good health (CMV status not recorded). Some clones in this sample may be carry-over from other donors' samples. The chain's CDR3 is CASRYERVSYEQYF. The CDR3 DNA follows: TGTGCCAGCAGATACGAAAGGGTATCCTACGAGCAGTACTTC.